This T cell receptor (beta chain) was found in a study of identical twins. CDR3 length: 14 residues. Per the germline V gene, CDR1 is MNHEY and CDR2 is SMNVEV (reference sequence). In TCRdb, the 5' RACE reads were re-called with MiXCR into one record per CDR3 protein. Counted here are 200,000 or so distinct CDR3 sequences, around 8% occurring once; the ten biggest clones make up around 1.8%. The table lists this clonotype with many counts. As yet, its antigen is unknown. At one of its ends the junction is not consistent with the germline gene, which may arise from a read error. Study outcomes and limitations: Partial confounding of zero-insertion analyses by invariant MAIT and iNKT cells was possible. The more abundant beta clonotypes in cord blood had fewer insertions, and memory repertoires did not show this.

Separately, the same data were catalogued under a study of yellow fever vaccine responses in identical twins. From that paper: On the reported evidence, twins' vaccine T cell responses seemed partly convergent and partly personalized.

Sequenced sample: memory (CD45RO+) T cells sorted from blood. This receptor was taken from a woman under 30 in good health. The rearrangement uses TRBV27 and TRBJ2-2; weak D call: TRBD1 (5 bases). As DNA, the CDR3 is TGTGCCAGCAGCTTCACCCAGGGCGCCGGTGAGCTGTTTTTT. Translation: CASSFTQGAGELFF.